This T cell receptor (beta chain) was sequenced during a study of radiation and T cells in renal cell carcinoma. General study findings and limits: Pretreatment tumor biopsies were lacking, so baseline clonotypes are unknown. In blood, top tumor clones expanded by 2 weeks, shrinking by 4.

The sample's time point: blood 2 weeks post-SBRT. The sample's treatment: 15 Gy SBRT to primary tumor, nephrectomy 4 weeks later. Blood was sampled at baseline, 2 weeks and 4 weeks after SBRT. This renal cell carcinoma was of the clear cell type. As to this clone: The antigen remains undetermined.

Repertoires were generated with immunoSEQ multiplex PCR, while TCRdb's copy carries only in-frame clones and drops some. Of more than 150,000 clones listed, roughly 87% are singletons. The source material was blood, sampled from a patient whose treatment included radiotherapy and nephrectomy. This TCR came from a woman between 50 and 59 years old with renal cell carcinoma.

This CDR3 is CASSRHGGGLTSGNTIYF. The CDR3 DNA is TGTGCCAGTAGTAGGCATGGGGGAGGCCTGACCTCTGGAAACACCATATATTTT. This sequence joins TRBV19 and TRBJ1-3; D is possibly TRBD1 (5 bases). V was trimmed by 4 bases and J by 0 bases, leaving 19 bases between them. The CDR3 has 18 residues. Germline V gene data show CDR1 as LNHDA and CDR2 as SQIVND (reference sequence).